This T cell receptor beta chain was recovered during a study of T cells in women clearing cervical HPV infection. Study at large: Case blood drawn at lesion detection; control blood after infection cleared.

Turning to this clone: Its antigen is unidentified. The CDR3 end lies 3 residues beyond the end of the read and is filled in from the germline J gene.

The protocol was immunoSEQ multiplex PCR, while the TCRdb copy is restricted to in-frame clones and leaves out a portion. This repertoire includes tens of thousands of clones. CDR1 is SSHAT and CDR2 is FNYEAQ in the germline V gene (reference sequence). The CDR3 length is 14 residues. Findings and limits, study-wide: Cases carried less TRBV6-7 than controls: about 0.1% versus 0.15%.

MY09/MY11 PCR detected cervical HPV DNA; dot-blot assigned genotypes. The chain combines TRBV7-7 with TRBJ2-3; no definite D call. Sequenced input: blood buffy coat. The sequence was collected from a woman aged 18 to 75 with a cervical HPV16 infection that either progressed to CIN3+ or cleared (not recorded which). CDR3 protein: CASSLDRSGETQYF. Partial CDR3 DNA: TGTGCCAGCAGCTTAGATCGGTCAGGAGAGACG.